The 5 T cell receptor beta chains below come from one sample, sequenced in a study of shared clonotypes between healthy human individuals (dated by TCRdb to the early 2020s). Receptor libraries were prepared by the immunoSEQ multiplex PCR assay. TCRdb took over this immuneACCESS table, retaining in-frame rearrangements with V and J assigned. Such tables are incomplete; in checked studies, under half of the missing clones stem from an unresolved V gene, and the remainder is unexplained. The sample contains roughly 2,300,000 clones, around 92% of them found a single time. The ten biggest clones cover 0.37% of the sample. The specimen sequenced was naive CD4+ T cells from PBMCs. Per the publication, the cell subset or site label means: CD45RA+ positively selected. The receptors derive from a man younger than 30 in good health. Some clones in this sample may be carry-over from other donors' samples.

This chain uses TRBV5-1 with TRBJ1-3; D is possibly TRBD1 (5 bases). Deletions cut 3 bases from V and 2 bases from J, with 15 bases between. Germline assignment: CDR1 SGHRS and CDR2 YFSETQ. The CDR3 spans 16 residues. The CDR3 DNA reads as TGCGCCAGCAGCTACCTCGGGTGGGGCGCTGGAAACACCATATATTTT. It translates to CASSYLGWGAGNTIYF.

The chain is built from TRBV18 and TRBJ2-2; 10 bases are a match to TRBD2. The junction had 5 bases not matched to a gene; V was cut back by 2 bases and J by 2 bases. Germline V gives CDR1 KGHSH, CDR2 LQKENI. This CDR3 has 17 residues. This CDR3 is CASSPATSGSNTGELFF. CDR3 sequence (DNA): TGTGCCAGCTCACCAGCGACTAGCGGGTCTAACACCGGGGAGCTGTTTTTT.

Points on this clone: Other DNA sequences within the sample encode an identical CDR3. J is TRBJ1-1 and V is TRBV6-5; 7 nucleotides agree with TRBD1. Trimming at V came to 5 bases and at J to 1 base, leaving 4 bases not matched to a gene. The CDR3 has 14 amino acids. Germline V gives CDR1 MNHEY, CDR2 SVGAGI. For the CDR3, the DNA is TGTGCCAGCAGTCTGAACAGGGGGAACACTGAAGCTTTCTTT. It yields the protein CASSLNRGNTEAFF.

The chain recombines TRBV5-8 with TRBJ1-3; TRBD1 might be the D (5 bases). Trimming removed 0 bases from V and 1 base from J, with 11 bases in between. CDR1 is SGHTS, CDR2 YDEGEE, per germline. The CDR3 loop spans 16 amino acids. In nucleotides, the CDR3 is TGTGCCAGCAGCTTGGGCGGCGGGGGATCTGGAAACACCATATATTTT. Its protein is CASSLGGGGSGNTIYF.

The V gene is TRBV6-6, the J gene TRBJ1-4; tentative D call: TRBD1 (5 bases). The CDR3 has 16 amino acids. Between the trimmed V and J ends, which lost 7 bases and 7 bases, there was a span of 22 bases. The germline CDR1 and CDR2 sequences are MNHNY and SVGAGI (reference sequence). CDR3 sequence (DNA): TGTGCCAGCACCCCGGGGCAGGGCAGGTCCGGTGAAAAACTGTTTTTT. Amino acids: CASTPGQGRSGEKLFF.